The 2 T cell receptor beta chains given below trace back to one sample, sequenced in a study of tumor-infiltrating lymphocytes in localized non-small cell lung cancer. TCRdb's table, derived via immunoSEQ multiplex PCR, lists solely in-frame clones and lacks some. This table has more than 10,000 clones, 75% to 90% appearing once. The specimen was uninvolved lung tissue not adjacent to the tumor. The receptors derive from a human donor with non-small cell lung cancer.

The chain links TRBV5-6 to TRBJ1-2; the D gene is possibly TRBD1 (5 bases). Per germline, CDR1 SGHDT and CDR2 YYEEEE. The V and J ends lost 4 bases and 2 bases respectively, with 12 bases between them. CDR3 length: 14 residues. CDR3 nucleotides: TGTGCCAGCAGCCCTGGGGCAGAAAACTATGGCTACACCTTC. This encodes CASSPGAENYGYTF.

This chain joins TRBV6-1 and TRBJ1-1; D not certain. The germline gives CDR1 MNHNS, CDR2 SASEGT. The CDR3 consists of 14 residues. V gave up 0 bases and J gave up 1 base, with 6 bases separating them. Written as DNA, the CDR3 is TGTGCCAGCAGTGAAGCGTCAGAGAACACTGAAGCTTTCTTT. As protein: CASSEASENTEAFF.